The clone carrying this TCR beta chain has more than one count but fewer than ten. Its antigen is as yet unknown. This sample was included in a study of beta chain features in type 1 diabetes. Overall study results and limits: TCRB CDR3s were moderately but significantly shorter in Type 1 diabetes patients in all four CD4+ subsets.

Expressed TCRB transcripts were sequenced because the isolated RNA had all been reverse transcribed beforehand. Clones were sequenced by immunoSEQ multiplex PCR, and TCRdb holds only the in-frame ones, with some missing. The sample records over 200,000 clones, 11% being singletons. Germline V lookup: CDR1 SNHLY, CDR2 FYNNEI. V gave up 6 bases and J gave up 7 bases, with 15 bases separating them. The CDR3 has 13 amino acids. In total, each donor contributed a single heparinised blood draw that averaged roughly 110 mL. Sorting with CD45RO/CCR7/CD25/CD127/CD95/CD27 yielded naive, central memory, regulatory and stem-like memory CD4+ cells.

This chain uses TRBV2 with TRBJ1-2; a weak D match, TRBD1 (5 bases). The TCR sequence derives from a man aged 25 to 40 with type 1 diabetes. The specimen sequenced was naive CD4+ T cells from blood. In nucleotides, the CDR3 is TGTGCCAGCAGCGGCCTCAGGGATAGTGGCTACACCTTC. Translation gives CASSGLRDSGYTF.